The entry below describes one TCR beta chain. The CDR3 consists of 15 residues. Germline-derived CDR1 and CDR2 are LGHDT and YNNKEL (reference sequence). Trimming at V came to 4 bases and at J to 3 bases, leaving 7 bases not matched to a gene. TCRdb processed the 5' RACE reads anew with MiXCR; each CDR3 protein has one entry. The repertoire holds 700,000 or so distinct CDR3 sequences, with over 8.5% as singletons. The entry originates in a study of identical twins. These same data were also listed under a study on yellow fever vaccine responses in identical twins.

The J gene is TRBJ2-5, the V gene TRBV3-1; 8 positions agree with TRBD1. Material: PBMCs. This receptor was taken from a young woman in good health. The CDR3, as DNA: TGTGCCAGCAGCCGGAGGACGGACAGGGAAGAGACCCAGTACTTC. Encoded protein: CASSRRTDREETQYF.